Listed below are T cell receptor beta chains from one sample, sequenced in a study of radiation and T cells in renal cell carcinoma. The data were produced by immunoSEQ multiplex PCR, yet TCRdb's version contains in-frame clones alone and is incomplete. Of around 180,000 clones in the sample, 88% were seen once. This material consisted of blood, taken from a patient whose treatment included radiotherapy and nephrectomy. Receptors were obtained from a woman between 50 and 59 years old with renal cell carcinoma. The CDR3 runs from the conserved cysteine through the conserved F or W. Each record gives: clone size, D gene, J gene, V gene, CDR3 protein, CDR3 DNA. The D gene is left open where the match is weak. Where a row states a size, it is once, few, many or the class of an expanded clone; other rows omit it.

abundance: .
d_gene: .
j_gene: TRBJ1-2
v_gene: TRBV5-4
CDR3aa: CASSPTADVMGHYGYTF
CDR3nt: TGTGCCAGCAGCCCCACTGCGGACGTAATGGGACACTATGGCTACACCTTC

abundance: few
d_gene: TRBD1
j_gene: TRBJ1-3
v_gene: TRBV19
CDR3aa: CASSRDRGNTIYF
CDR3nt: TGTGCCAGTAGTCGGGACAGGGGAAACACCATATATTTT

abundance: .
d_gene: TRBD1
j_gene: TRBJ1-4
v_gene: TRBV7-2
CDR3aa: CASSSLGTGGERLFF
CDR3nt: TGTGCCAGCAGCTCCTTAGGGACAGGGGGGGAGAGACTGTTTTTT

abundance: few
d_gene: .
j_gene: TRBJ2-5
v_gene: TRBV7-8
CDR3aa: CASSLLVRVEETQYF
CDR3nt: TGTGCCAGCAGCTTATTAGTGAGGGTCGAAGAGACCCAGTACTTC

abundance: .
d_gene: .
j_gene: TRBJ1-2
v_gene: TRBV19
CDR3aa: CASSMLSNYGYTF
CDR3nt: TGTGCCAGTAGTATGCTCAGTAACTATGGCTACACCTTC

abundance: .
d_gene: TRBD2
j_gene: TRBJ2-5
v_gene: TRBV13
CDR3aa: CASSARGLAEETQYF
CDR3nt: TGTGCCAGCAGCGCGCGGGGACTAGCGGAAGAGACCCAGTACTTC

abundance: .
d_gene: TRBD2
j_gene: TRBJ2-2
v_gene: TRBV7-8
CDR3aa: CASSTLSGGLTGELFF
CDR3nt: TGTGCCAGCAGCACCCTTAGCGGGGGCCTCACCGGGGAGCTGTTTTTT

abundance: .
d_gene: TRBD1
j_gene: TRBJ2-7
v_gene: TRBV9
CDR3aa: CASSLQGAYEQYF
CDR3nt: TGTGCCAGCAGCCTCCAGGGGGCCTACGAGCAGTACTTC

abundance: .
d_gene: .
j_gene: TRBJ1-3
v_gene: TRBV7-9
CDR3aa: CASSRSGNTIYF
CDR3nt: TGTGCCAGCAGCCGCTCTGGAAACACCATATATTTT

abundance: few
d_gene: .
j_gene: TRBJ1-3
v_gene: TRBV12-5
CDR3aa: CASGLVRAGSGNTIYF
CDR3nt: TGTGCTAGTGGTTTGGTACGGGCCGGCTCTGGAAACACCATATATTTT